A single sample is the source of the 28 T cell receptor beta chains below, sequenced in a study of CD8+ T cells in alopecia areata. Extraction and reverse transcription of RNA yielded cDNA as the sequencing template. The data were produced by immunoSEQ multiplex PCR, yet TCRdb's version contains in-frame clones alone and is incomplete. The repertoire holds 140,000 or so clones, approximately 51% seen once, with 0.95% to 1% in the top ten. The source was CD4+ T cells sorted from blood, collected at week 0. The receptors were sampled from a human donor with alopecia areata.

The chain employs TRBV2 and TRBJ2-3; possibly TRBD1 for D (6 bases). The CDR3 has 14 residues. Trimming stripped 6 bases from V and 0 bases from J, with 10 bases between. The germline V gene encodes CDR1 SNHLY and CDR2 FYNNEI. CDR3: CASRRTASTDTQYF. CDR3 in DNA: TGTGCCAGCAGACGGACAGCCAGCACAGATACGCAGTATTTT.

V and J are TRBV29-1 and TRBJ1-1; D perhaps matches TRBD1 (6 bases). Germline CDR1 reads SQVTM; CDR2 reads ANQGSEA. The CDR3 sequence is 12 residues long. CDR3 DNA: TGCAGGGGCCCCGCCAGGGGAGGAGAGGCTTTCTTT. This translates into CRGPARGGEAFF.

The chain recombines TRBV19 with TRBJ2-5; a possible D gene is TRBD1 (6 bases). There are 11 residues in the CDR3. The germline CDR1 and CDR2 sequences are LNHDA and SQIVND (reference sequence). Trimming pared 8 bases from V and 5 bases from J, leaving 9 bases between. The CDR3, as DNA: TGTGCCAGTCAGGGGATTGAGACCCAGTACTTC. Encoded protein: CASQGIETQYF.

This clone was seen more than once but under ten times. The chain recombines TRBV29-1 with TRBJ1-2; D might be TRBD1 (5 bases). Germline V lookup: CDR1 SQVTM, CDR2 ANQGSEA. CDR3 length: 13 amino acids. Trimming shortened V by 3 bases and J by 6 bases, and 14 bases separated the two germline ends. CDR3 amino acids: CSVDSGLRDGYTF. In nucleotides, the CDR3 is TGCAGCGTTGACTCGGGGCTACGGGATGGCTACACCTTC.

This clone was found a few times. The gene calls are TRBV7-9 and TRBJ2-1, with a possible D match to TRBD2 (5 bases). V was clipped by 4 bases and J by 4 bases, with 14 bases between them. The germline V gene has CDR1 SEHNR and CDR2 FQNEAQ (reference sequence). This CDR3 spans 15 amino acids. DNA of the CDR3: TGTGCCAGCAGCTCTGGCGGGCAGGTTTACAATGAGCAGTTCTTC. It encodes CASSSGGQVYNEQFF.

The table lists this clone with a few counts. V usage is TRBV15 and J usage is TRBJ2-7, with a possible D match to TRBD2 (5 bases). Trimming removed 0 bases at V and 0 bases at J, with 12 bases between. CDR3 length: 16 residues. Germline CDR1 LNHNV, CDR2 YYDKDF (reference sequence). The CDR3 spells CATSRDYGISSYEQYF. As DNA, the CDR3 is TGTGCCACCAGCAGAGATTACGGGATTAGCTCCTACGAGCAGTACTTC.

This clone was seen more than once but under ten times. The chain is built from TRBV30 and TRBJ2-7; D is perhaps TRBD2 (6 bases). Trimming stripped 3 bases from V and 4 bases from J, with 13 bases between. Per germline, CDR1 GTSNPN and CDR2 SVGIG (reference sequence). This CDR3 has 13 residues. Here the CDR3 reads CAWRTGRLYEQYF. The CDR3 DNA sequence: TGTGCCTGGAGAACCGGGAGACTGTACGAGCAGTACTTC. The whole variable domain, filled in from reference TRBV30 and TRBJ2-7, reads SQTIHQWPATLVQPVGSPLSLECTVEGTSNPNLYWYRQAAGRGLQLLFYSVGIGQISSEVPQNLSASRPQDRQFILSSKKLLLSDSGFYLCAWRTGRLYEQYFGPGTRLTVT.

As to this clone: Mismatch with germline at one junction end may stem from a read error. This chain connects TRBV6-6 to TRBJ2-3; TRBD1 matches at 7 bases. Per germline, CDR1 MNHNY and CDR2 SVGAGI (reference sequence). The CDR3 has 14 residues. The CDR3 DNA follows: TGTGCCAGCAGTCTGACAGGGTCCACAAATACGCAGTATTTT. Translation gives CASSLTGSTNTQYF.

A few counts support this clone. The chain links TRBV30 to TRBJ1-1; D unresolved. The CDR3 covers 13 residues. Germline V gives CDR1 GTSNPN, CDR2 SVGIG (reference sequence). The germline V and J ends were trimmed by 3 bases and 1 base, with 9 bases remaining between them. The chain's CDR3 is CAWSDSGNTEAFF. As DNA, the CDR3 is TGTGCCTGGAGCGACTCTGGGAACACTGAAGCTTTCTTT.

This clone was detected a few times. In DNA, the CDR3 is TGTGCCAGCAGCTTGGCCCTGGGATTTCAGGGAATTGTGAACACTGAAGCTTTCTTT. Encoded protein: CASSLALGFQGIVNTEAFF. This chain joins TRBV5-5 and TRBJ1-1; weak D call: TRBD1 (5 bases). Germline V gives CDR1 SGHKS, CDR2 YYEKEE (reference sequence). V was cut by 0 bases and J by 0 bases, with 21 bases left in between. The CDR3 is 19 amino acids.

About this clone: The junction departs from germline at one end; a sequencing error may be responsible. The V gene is TRBV9, the J gene TRBJ1-2; D unresolved. Germline assignment: CDR1 SGDLS and CDR2 YYNGEE. CDR3 length: 9 residues. CDR3 protein: CASSVIGPF. CDR3 DNA sequence: TGTGCCAGCAGCGTAATCGGTCCTTTC. The complete variable domain, with remaining parts taken from reference TRBV9 and TRBJ1-2, reads DSGVTQTPKHLITATGQRVTLRCSPRSGDLSVYWYQQSLDQGLQFLIQYYNGEERAKGNILERFSAQQFPDLHSELNLSSLELGDSALYFCASSVIGPFGSGTRLTVV.

This chain joins TRBV28 and TRBJ1-5; 7 bases fit TRBD1. V gave up 4 bases and J gave up 3 bases; unmatched junction bases: 9. The germline gives CDR1 MDHEN, CDR2 SYDVKM. The CDR3 loop spans 16 amino acids. The CDR3 nucleotides are TGTGCCAGCAGTTCCCCCTCGGGACAGAACAATCAGCCCCAGCATTTT. As protein: CASSSPSGQNNQPQHF.

V is TRBV9 and J is TRBJ2-3; 9 bases agree with TRBD1. Trimming cost V 3 bases and J 2 bases; bases outside gene matches: 7. Germline loops: CDR1 SGDLS, CDR2 YYNGEE. This CDR3 has 16 residues. The CDR3 DNA is TGTGCCAGCAGCGCCTACGGGACAGGGAACACAGATACGCAGTATTTT. Protein product: CASSAYGTGNTDTQYF.

The chain joins TRBV7-2 to TRBJ2-7; a weak D match, TRBD2 (5 bases). This CDR3 comprises 14 residues. Germline-derived CDR1 and CDR2 are SGHTA and FQGNSA. Trimming took 4 bases from V and 3 from J, leaving 13 bases between them. CDR3 in amino acids: CASSSPNGVYEQYF. The DNA for the CDR3 is TGTGCCAGCAGCTCGCCCAACGGGGTCTACGAGCAGTACTTC.

This clone was picked up a small number of times. The rearrangement uses TRBV5-4 and TRBJ2-7; 7 bases are shared with TRBD1. Trimming cost V 7 bases and J 2 bases; bases outside gene matches: 6. CDR3 size: 13 residues. Germline CDR1 is SGHNT and CDR2 is YYREEE (reference sequence). The CDR3 coding sequence is TGTGCCAGCGGGACAGCCCCGACCTACGAGCAGTACTTC. Protein sequence: CASGTAPTYEQYF.

Turning to this clone: A read error may account for a junction end that differs from germline. The chain combines TRBV27 with TRBJ2-7, with D tentatively TRBD1 or TRBD2 (5 bases each). From germline, CDR1 is MNHEY and CDR2 SMNVEV (reference sequence). The CDR3 loop spans 15 amino acids. CDR3: CASSSSAGTTYERYF. The CDR3 DNA is TGTGCCAGCAGTTCTTCCGCCGGGACGACCTACGAGCGGTACTTC.

The chain employs TRBV7-2 and TRBJ2-4; unclear D gene. Trimming removed 8 bases at V and 0 bases at J, with 5 bases between. The CDR3 covers 12 residues. The germline CDR1 and CDR2 sequences are SGHTA and FQGNSA. CDR3 coding DNA: TGTGCCAGCGAGCTAGCCAAAAACATTCAGTACTTC. The encoded protein is CASELAKNIQYF.

This clone occurred a few times. The chain recombines TRBV6-6 with TRBJ2-7, with D unclear. Trimming shortened V by 9 bases and J by 0 bases, and 9 bases separated the two germline ends. This CDR3 has 12 amino acids. Per germline, CDR1 MNHNY and CDR2 SVGAGI (reference sequence). This CDR3 is CASRLNSYEQYF. The CDR3 DNA follows: TGTGCCAGTAGGCTGAACTCCTACGAGCAGTACTTC.

The chain recombines TRBV5-6 with TRBJ1-1, with D uncertain. The CDR3 has 12 amino acids. Germline V gene sequence: CDR1 SGHDT, CDR2 YYEEEE. The V end was cut by 7 bases, the J end by 1 base, with 8 bases between. The CDR3 DNA reads as TGTGCCAGCTTGGCAGAGAACACTGAAGCTTTCTTT. It is translated as CASLAENTEAFF.

This chain uses TRBV30 with TRBJ1-4; D remains ambiguous. This CDR3 spans 12 amino acids. V dropped 4 bases and J dropped 4 bases, with 7 bases sitting between them. In germline, CDR1 is GTSNPN, CDR2 SVGIG (reference sequence). Written as DNA, the CDR3 is TGTGCCTGGAACACAGTTAATGAAAAACTGTTTTTT. Protein: CAWNTVNEKLFF.

This clone was seen a handful of times. This sequence joins TRBV5-1 and TRBJ2-5; 10 nucleotides align to TRBD1. There are 15 residues in the CDR3. Germline CDR1 and CDR2: SGHRS and YFSETQ. The junction had 9 bases not matched to a gene; V was cut back by 5 bases and J by 5 bases. The CDR3 reads CASRKGTGAPETQYF. Here the CDR3 DNA reads TGCGCCAGCAGGAAGGGGACAGGGGCCCCCGAGACCCAGTACTTC.

V is TRBV28 and J is TRBJ1-3; a possible D gene is TRBD1 (6 bases). The ends were cut back, 4 bases at V and 3 bases at J, with 10 bases in the middle. Germline CDR1 MDHEN, CDR2 SYDVKM. The CDR3 consists of 14 residues. CDR3: CASSSTGDGNTIYF. As DNA, the CDR3 is TGTGCCAGCAGTTCGACAGGCGATGGAAACACCATATATTTT. Together with reference TRBV28 and TRBJ1-3, the CDR3 gives the full variable domain: DVKVTQSSRYLVKRTGEKVFLECVQDMDHENMFWYRQDPGLGLRLIYFSYDVKMKEKGDIPEGYSVSREKKERFSLILESASTNQTSMYLCASSSTGDGNTIYFGEGSWLTVV.

This chain joins TRBV30 and TRBJ1-5; maybe TRBD1 (6 bases). The CDR3 spans 13 residues. Germline V lookup: CDR1 GTSNPN, CDR2 SVGIG (reference sequence). The V gene lost 3 bases and the J gene lost 4 bases, with 10 bases spanning the gap. DNA of the CDR3: TGTGCCTGGAGCACAGGGAGGAATCAGCCCCAGCATTTT. Translating it yields CAWSTGRNQPQHF. The variable domain in full, with the rest retrieved from reference TRBV30 and TRBJ1-5, is SQTIHQWPATLVQPVGSPLSLECTVEGTSNPNLYWYRQAAGRGLQLLFYSVGIGQISSEVPQNLSASRPQDRQFILSSKKLLLSDSGFYLCAWSTGRNQPQHFGDGTRLSIL.

This clone was counted between two and nine times. The rearrangement links TRBV29-1 to TRBJ2-1; 14 nucleotides align to TRBD2. This CDR3 spans 14 amino acids. Trimming cost V 7 bases and J 10 bases; bases outside gene matches: 9. Germline lookup yields CDR1 SQVTM and CDR2 ANQGSEA. For the CDR3, the DNA is TGCAGCGGTGGGACTAGCGGGAGTATAGGGGAGCAGTTCTTC. Amino acid sequence: CSGGTSGSIGEQFF.

The rearrangement uses TRBV5-1 and TRBJ1-4; perhaps TRBD1 as D (6 bases). Germline V gene sequence: CDR1 SGHRS, CDR2 YFSETQ. The CDR3 has 17 amino acids. V lost 0 bases and J lost 6, with 18 bases in between. This CDR3 reads CASSLEGVTSFYEKLFF. CDR3 in DNA: TGCGCCAGCAGCTTGGAGGGGGTCACCAGTTTCTATGAAAAACTGTTTTTT.

This clone was found a few times. The chain employs TRBV29-1 and TRBJ2-3, with D hard to call. Trimming took off 7 bases at V and 1 base at J, with 18 bases between the two ends. Per the germline V gene, CDR1 is SQVTM and CDR2 is ANQGSEA. CDR3 size: 15 residues. CDR3 in amino acids: CSGVPQVYGTDTQYF. The CDR3, as DNA: TGCAGCGGGGTTCCTCAGGTGTACGGCACAGATACGCAGTATTTT.

The V and J genes are TRBV2 and TRBJ1-5; tentative D call: TRBD1 (5 bases). Trimming shortened V by 6 bases and J by 0 bases, and 12 bases separated the two germline ends. Germline V gene sequence: CDR1 SNHLY, CDR2 FYNNEI. There are 15 residues in the CDR3. The CDR3 nucleotides read TGTGCCAGCAGGTCGGGACCCTATAGCAATCAGCCCCAGCATTTT. Translation: CASRSGPYSNQPQHF.

CDR3 sequence (DNA): TGTGCCAGCAGTCTCCCGGGAATTCAAGAGACCCAGTACTTC. Its translation is CASSLPGIQETQYF. The chain links TRBV25-1 to TRBJ2-5; the D gene is possibly TRBD2 (5 bases). Deletions cut 5 bases from V and 2 bases from J, with 12 bases between. The CDR3 contains 14 residues. CDR1 is MGHDK and CDR2 is SYGVNS in the germline V gene. The full variable domain, completed using reference TRBV25-1 and TRBJ2-5, is EADIYQTPRYLVIGTGKKITLECSQTMGHDKMYWYQQDPGMELHLIHYSYGVNSTEKGDLSSESTVSRIRTEHFPLTLESARPSHTSQYLCASSLPGIQETQYFGPGTRLLVL.